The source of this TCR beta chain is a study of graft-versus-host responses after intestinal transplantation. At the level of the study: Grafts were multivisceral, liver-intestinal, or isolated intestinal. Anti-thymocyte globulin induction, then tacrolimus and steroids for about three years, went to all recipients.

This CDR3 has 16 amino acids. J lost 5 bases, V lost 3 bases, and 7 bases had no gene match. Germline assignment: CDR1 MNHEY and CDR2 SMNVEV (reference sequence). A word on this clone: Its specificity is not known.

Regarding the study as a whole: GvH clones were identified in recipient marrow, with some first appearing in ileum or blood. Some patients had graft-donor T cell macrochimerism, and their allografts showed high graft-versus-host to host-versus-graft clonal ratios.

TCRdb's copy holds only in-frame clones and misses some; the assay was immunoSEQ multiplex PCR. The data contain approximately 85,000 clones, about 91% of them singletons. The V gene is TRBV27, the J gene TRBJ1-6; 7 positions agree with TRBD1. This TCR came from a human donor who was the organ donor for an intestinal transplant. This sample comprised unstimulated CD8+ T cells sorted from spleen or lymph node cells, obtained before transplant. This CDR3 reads CASSFTGVPHNSPLHF. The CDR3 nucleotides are TGTGCCAGCAGTTTTACAGGGGTACCGCATAATTCACCCCTCCACTTT.